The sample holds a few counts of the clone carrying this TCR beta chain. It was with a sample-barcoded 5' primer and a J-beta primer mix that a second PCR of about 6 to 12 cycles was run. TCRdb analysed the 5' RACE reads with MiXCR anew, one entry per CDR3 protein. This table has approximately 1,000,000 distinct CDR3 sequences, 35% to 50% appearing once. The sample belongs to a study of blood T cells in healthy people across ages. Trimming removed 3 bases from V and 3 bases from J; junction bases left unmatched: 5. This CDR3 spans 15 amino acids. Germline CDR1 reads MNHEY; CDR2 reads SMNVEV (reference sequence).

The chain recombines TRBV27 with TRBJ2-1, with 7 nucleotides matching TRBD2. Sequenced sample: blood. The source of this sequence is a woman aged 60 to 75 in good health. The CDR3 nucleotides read TGTGCCAGCAGTTTCGCGGGAGCCAACTACAATGAGCAGTTCTTC. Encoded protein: CASSFAGANYNEQFF.